This T cell receptor (beta chain) was recorded in a study of cytomegalovirus exposure and HLA in healthy donors (dated by TCRdb to the late 2010s). About the investigation overall: In an earlier analysis of some 550 of the donors, around 300 Gb of sequence data and 90 million to 120 million unique TCR beta sequences from roughly 200 million T cells were reported. To decide whether each TCR beta V gene segment behaved as functional or pseudogenic, an earlier analysis of nearly 600 of the donors relied on high-throughput TCR beta sequencing. To predict cytomegalovirus infection status, the study combined high-throughput TCR immunosequencing, statistical association of individual TCRs with disease status, and machine learning. The later analysis used no new phenotypic data to find candidate immune exposures, relying instead on TCR beta sequences and their occurrence across donors. Around 320 gigabases of sequencing data and some 85 million unique TCR sequences were included in an early release covering around 600 HLA-typed donors. A later analysis re-analyzed previously published TCR beta repertoires from 500 to 700 donors and added high-resolution HLA genotyping to study TCR occurrence patterns. In a later genetic analysis, genome-wide SNP genotypes for about 55% of the 666 donors were used, and that subset was treated as a discovery cohort. Alongside the repertoire data, information on donor age, sex, ethnicity and CMV serostatus was compiled. HLA typing included class I and class II loci at four-digit resolution. A separate validation cohort of roughly 110 different subjects was used in addition to the approximately 610-subject first cohort. Of the 300 to 450 genotyped donors, about 80% fell in the genetic ancestry cluster associated with self-reported Caucasian donors. The aim of the study was to test whether cataloging public T cell receptors could identify signatures of past pathogen exposure. The number of typed donors differed by locus: about 629-640 for A, B, C, DRB1 and DQB1; 500 to 550 for DQA1; about 600 for DPA1; and roughly 470 for DPB1. Four or five DR-DQ haplotypes were treated as single units for association and clustering because of strong linkage in the cohort. Across 300 to 400 genotyped donors of the cohort, an average of roughly 200,000 unique TCR beta nucleotide sequences per donor were sequenced, and around 20% of those sequences were non-productive. All discovery cohort repertoires had been generated using a single sequencing platform. The T cell repertoires of around 670 subjects were profiled by immunosequencing and related to cytomegalovirus serostatus.

The cohort was made up of approximately 670 healthy bone marrow donors. At the time of sampling, every cohort member was nominally healthy, though immune exposures that went unrecorded were likely present. The donor was CMV seropositive and belonged to the group of around 300 seropositive cohort members. A peripheral blood sample was provided by each donor, and peripheral blood mononuclear cells were used for TCR beta sequencing. The Qiagen DNeasy Blood Extraction Kit was used to extract genomic DNA from the blood cell samples. Receptor libraries were prepared by the immunoSEQ multiplex PCR assay. For the multiplex PCR, a mixture combining 60 forward primers for TCR Vbeta segments and 13 reverse primers for TCR Jbeta segments was used. The CDR3 region of rearranged TCR beta genes was amplified from genomic DNA with a multiplex PCR assay. The amplified TCR beta libraries were sequenced on the Illumina HiSeq System as 87-base-pair reads. From the authors' description of their analysis: In a later analysis, roughly 80 million unique TCR beta chains were counted across the 666 repertoires, and roughly 11 million of these chains were shared by at least two donors. Raw reads were error-corrected and collapsed into unique sequences by a nearest-neighbor algorithm in which closely related sequences were merged to remove PCR and sequencing errors. CDR3 sequences were aligned to IMGT reference sequences to assign V, D and J gene segments. For a sequence to be retained, a match of at least six nucleotides to both a V gene segment and a J gene segment was required. A rearrangement was called productive if the CDR3 had no stop codons and remained in frame with V and J, and every other rearrangement was called non-productive. CDR3 was defined according to IMGT convention as the region running from the second conserved V-encoded cysteine to the conserved J-encoded phenylalanine. Sequences without an unambiguous match to a single V gene segment were excluded from the earlier analysis of about 600 of the donors. An earlier analysis of several hundred of the donors called V segments functional above 56.7% productive rearrangements and segregating when the between-donor standard deviation exceeded 5%. A statistical classification framework was developed to diagnose cytomegalovirus status using the catalog of TCR beta chain sequences. In a later analysis, TCR nucleotide sequences were compared against IMGT/GENE-DB human TR gene sequences so that V and J genes could be assigned. Using the TCRdist pipeline, a later analysis assigned CDR3 sequences along with most-parsimonious VDJ recombination scenarios. In a later analysis, each TCR beta chain was defined by its CDR3 amino acid sequence together with its V-gene family, and reads without a unique V-gene family were excluded. To address suspected cross-contamination and a sequencing artifact, a later analysis removed 550 to 750 highly shared, low-generation-probability nucleotide sequences. For each public chain, a later analysis derived a clonal expansion index from normalized ranks of inferred template counts within each repertoire. In a later analysis, generation probabilities were computed with a VDJ recombination model fitted to out-of-frame rearrangements, and the resulting probabilities were checked against IGoR. Hypergeometric tests were used in a later analysis to score TCR-TCR, TCR-HLA and TCR-CMV co-occurrence, with a repertoire-size bias correction applied to the TCR pairs. In a later analysis, false discovery rates were estimated by permuting HLA or CMV assignments 20 times. A later analysis grouped co-occurring TCRs with DBSCAN, adding TCRdist sequence similarity when clustering within HLA-allele-positive subsets. For co-occurrence clustering, repertoires with fewer than 30,000 or more than 120,000 public chains were excluded, along with four to six repertoires with anomalous nucleotide sharing. TCRdb mirrors the immuneACCESS table, restricted to in-frame sequences. Some clones are absent from its copies; in checked studies, under half trace to an unresolved V gene, and the reason for the others is unknown. D and trimming come from the DNA, and the V and J calls and clone size come from that table. The sample contains some 150,000 clones, approximately 81% of them found a single time. The biggest ten clones account for about 7.7% of the sample.

On this clone itself: There is no known antigen for this receptor. No per-base quality is available; no much larger clone lies one base away.

Broader findings and caveats from the paper: Linkage disequilibrium might explain the correlated functional status among segregating V segments, but an unknown experimental factor could not be ruled out. The cohort was sequenced for TCR beta chains only, and without alpha or paired-chain data the features that could be detected were limited. In vitro tests confirmed that a few of the cytomegalovirus-associated TCR beta chains recognize cytomegalovirus antigens. A later analysis associated about 17,000 TCR beta sequences with specific HLA alleles at a false discovery rate of 0.05. When HLA alleles, especially DR and DQ, strongly co-occurred, TCR associations were difficult to assign to individual alleles. A further reported finding was that TCR beta sequences accurately predicted the HLA-A and HLA-B alleles for most subjects in the first cohort. Compared with the 666-donor mean, donors in an Asian-associated ancestry cluster had fewer N-insertions in productive TCRs, according to a later genetic analysis. Because counts were too low, roughly 18 rarely observed V segments, including chromosome 9 orphons, were left out of the earlier analysis of about 500 of the donors. For the cohort, immune exposure information was limited to CMV serostatus. The authors suggested that the approach could potentially be extended to other disease states and immunological phenotypes. According to a later analysis, parvovirus B19, influenza, CMV and Epstein-Barr virus appeared linked to several top co-occurrence clusters. While some public TCRs were present in many individuals, most TCR sequences turned up only very rarely across donors. The sequencing pipeline was judged likely to have produced a cluster of highly shared sequence variants as a technical artifact. In both the original and validation cohorts, the classifier was reported to diagnose cytomegalovirus status with high specificity and sensitivity. Sequencing depth was assumed to be roughly uniform across donors in the presence/absence analyses, though that assumption may not hold. According to a later analysis, TCR association rates differed among HLA loci, with DRB1 alleles showing the most associated TCRs and HLA-C alleles showing the fewest. Most CMV-associated TCR beta chains appeared to be HLA-restricted in a later analysis, and the HLA associations seemed to be driven largely by CMV exposure. In an earlier analysis of 587 of the donors, most TCR beta V segments were observed in productive rearrangements about 87% or about 30% of the time, broadly matching IMGT annotations. A later analysis found that HLA-associated TCR beta chains were more clonally expanded and had lower generation probabilities than equally common non-associated chains. V-gene and J-gene trimming of TCR beta chains was associated with a missense DCLRE1C variant in a later genetic analysis, and the association was replicated in an independent cohort. Because HLA typing was missing for some donors at each locus, association tests included only the typed subset. The study gave a list of under 200 TCR beta chains associated with cytomegalovirus.

This receptor was obtained from a woman aged 25 to 39 in good health and CMV-seropositive. Source material: PBMCs.

The DNA sequence is TGTGCCAGCAGGGCAGAAGACAGCCGCACAGATACGCAGTATTTT. This translates into CASRAEDSRTDTQYF. This chain is built from TRBV27 and TRBJ2-3; TRBD1 is a possible D gene, resting on 5 matching bases. The germline V gene (reference sequence) supplies CDR1 MNHEY and CDR2 SMNVEV. Taken from cysteine to phenylalanine, the CDR3 has 15 residues. Only the CDR3 region is kept as DNA, spanning 45 bases read in frame from base 1. V is clipped by 6 bases and J by 1 base, and the sequence between their germline boundaries is 14 bases long.